Listed below are T cell receptor beta chains from one sample, sequenced in a study of blood T cell repertoires in COVID-19. Assay: immunoSEQ multiplex PCR; the TCRdb copy retains only in-frame clones and omits some. The top ten hold 7.6% of the sample, which has over 85,000 clones, around three quarters seen once. The sequenced material came from peripheral blood. The receptors were gathered from a woman aged 55 to 70 with acute or convalescent COVID-19. CDR3s include the opening cysteine and the closing phenylalanine or tryptophan. The order of the fields is V gene, clone size, D gene, J gene, CDR3 protein, CDR3 DNA. A D gene is named only where the DNA matches it firmly. Not all rows give a size; the values are once, few, many and, for expanded clones, a class.

>TRBV10-1|-|TRBD1|TRBJ1-6
CASSESTGANSPLHF
TGCGCCAGCAGTGAGTCGACAGGGGCTAATTCACCCCTCCACTTT
>TRBV30|-|-|TRBJ1-4
CAWSQAGIEKLFF
TGTGCCTGGAGCCAGGCGGGGATAGAAAAACTGTTTTTT
>TRBV5-1|-|TRBD1|TRBJ1-6
CASSGGQGGSYNSPLHF
TGCGCCAGCAGCGGGGGACAGGGGGGATCCTATAATTCACCCCTCCACTTT
>TRBV18|-|-|TRBJ1-2
CASSPTMDSPSYGYTF
TGTGCCAGCTCACCGACAATGGACAGTCCGTCCTATGGCTACACCTTC
>TRBV5-1|-|TRBD2|TRBJ2-5
CASSPQGLAGRETQYF
TGCGCCAGCAGCCCCCAGGGACTAGCGGGGAGGGAGACCCAGTACTTC
>TRBV5-4|few|TRBD1|TRBJ2-2
CASSFSRGLPGELFF
TGTGCCAGCAGCTTTTCCAGGGGGCTCCCCGGGGAGCTGTTTTTT
>TRBV7-8|few|TRBD1|TRBJ1-5
CASSLRTGATSYSNQPQHF
TGTGCCAGCAGCTTAAGGACAGGGGCTACGTCTTATAGCAATCAGCCCCAGCATTTT
>TRBV9|-|TRBD1|TRBJ1-2
CASSVEEGAGYGYTF
TGTGCCAGCAGCGTAGAAGAGGGGGCGGGCTATGGCTACACCTTC
>TRBV6-5|-|TRBD1|TRBJ1-2
CASRKAGQGTYGYTF
TGTGCCAGCAGAAAAGCGGGACAGGGGACCTATGGCTACACCTTC
>TRBV7-2|few|-|TRBJ2-4
CASSLDPGVNIQYF
TGTGCCAGCAGCTTAGATCCGGGGGTAAACATTCAGTACTTC
>TRBV2|once|TRBD2|TRBJ2-1
CASQLRGGTNEQFF
TGTGCCTCCCAATTGCGGGGGGGCACGAATGAGCAGTTCTTC
>TRBV21-1|many|-|TRBJ2-7
CASSKTLAGTRYEQYF
TGTGCCAGCAGCAAAACGTTAGCCGGAACTCGCTACGAGCAGTACTTC
>TRBV19|-|-|TRBJ1-3
CASRESGSGNTIYF
TGTGCCAGTCGGGAGAGCGGCTCTGGAAACACCATATATTTT
>TRBV10-3|once|-|TRBJ2-7
CATQQGYEQYF
TGTGCCACGCAACAGGGCTACGAGCAGTACTTC
>TRBV5-8|-|-|TRBJ2-6
CASSLSDPSVTF
TGTGCCAGCAGCTTGTCTGACCCTAGCGTGACTTTC
>TRBV5-4|-|TRBD1|TRBJ1-5
CASSQQGASNQPQHF
TGTGCCAGCAGCCAACAGGGGGCTAGCAATCAGCCCCAGCATTTT
>TRBV5-4|-|-|TRBJ2-5
CASRLQSAGQETQYF
TGTGCCAGCAGACTCCAGAGCGCGGGGCAAGAGACCCAGTACTTC
>TRBV19|-|TRBD1|TRBJ1-3
CASSLRQGSGTTIYF
TGTGCCAGTAGCCTCCGACAGGGGTCTGGAACCACCATATATTTT
>TRBV30|-|TRBD1|TRBJ2-2
CAGYNQGAGELFF
TGTGCCGGGTATAATCAGGGGGCCGGGGAGCTGTTTTTT
>TRBV19|-|-|TRBJ1-1
CASSAGTLWGGRTEAFF
TGTGCCAGTAGTGCAGGGACGTTATGGGGGGGAAGGACTGAAGCTTTCTTT
>TRBV7-9|-|-|TRBJ1-2
CASSLSGGSPRVTF
TGTGCCAGCAGCTTATCCGGCGGTAGCCCGCGGGTTACCTTC
>TRBV6-5|-|TRBD1|TRBJ2-3
CASRGQRSPTDTQYF
TGTGCCAGCAGGGGACAGCGGTCTCCCACAGATACGCAGTATTTT
>TRBV11-3|few|-|TRBJ1-3
CASSQGPGNGNTIYF
TGTGCCAGCAGCCAAGGGCCGGGAAATGGAAACACCATATATTTT
>TRBV28|-|TRBD1|TRBJ1-2
CASSVHRGGYTF
TGTGCCAGCAGTGTGCACAGGGGTGGCTACACCTTC
>TRBV27|-|-|TRBJ1-6
CASSPQGQPSSYNSPLHF
TGTGCCAGCAGTCCCCAGGGACAACCCAGCTCCTATAATTCACCCCTCCACTTT
>TRBV5-6|-|-|TRBJ1-6
CASSFSYSYNSPLHF
TGTGCCAGCAGCTTTTCCTACTCCTATAATTCACCCCTCCACTTT
>TRBV9|-|TRBD2|TRBJ2-3
CASSETSRTDTQYF
TGTGCCAGCAGCGAGACTAGCCGCACAGATACGCAGTATTTT
>TRBV10-1|-|-|TRBJ1-2
CASSEPKVDSFYGYTF
TGCGCCAGCAGTGAGCCGAAGGTCGACAGTTTCTATGGCTACACCTTC
>TRBV15|few|-|TRBJ2-2
CATSRDAHTGELFF
TGTGCCACCAGCAGAGATGCGCACACCGGGGAGCTGTTTTTT
>TRBV27|few|TRBD1|TRBJ1-2
CASSLGTAYGYTF
TGTGCCAGCAGTTTAGGGACAGCTTATGGCTACACCTTC
>TRBV5-6|-|-|TRBJ1-6
CASSLGQLNSPLHF
TGTGCCAGCAGCTTGGGACAGCTTAATTCACCCCTCCACTTT
>TRBV28|-|TRBD1|TRBJ1-6
CASSLLQGAGNSPLHF
TGTGCCAGCAGTTTATTGCAGGGGGCGGGTAATTCACCCCTCCACTTT
>TRBV6-1|-|-|TRBJ1-5
CASSGPRDSSSNQPQHF
TGTGCCAGCAGTGGACCCCGGGATTCGAGTAGCAATCAGCCCCAGCATTTT
>TRBV29-1|few|-|TRBJ2-7
CSVEGDDRTSYEQYF
TGCAGCGTTGAAGGGGACGACAGGACCTCCTACGAGCAGTACTTC
>TRBV11-2|-|TRBD1|TRBJ2-7
CASSSGTGRIYEQYF
TGTGCCAGCAGCTCCGGGACAGGGAGGATCTACGAGCAGTACTTC
>TRBV4-1|-|TRBD2|TRBJ2-3
CASSPSGGASDTQYF
TGCGCCAGCAGCCCTAGCGGGGGGGCGTCAGATACGCAGTATTTT
>TRBV7-2|once|-|TRBJ2-7
CASSLEQGPLAEQYF
TGTGCCAGCAGCTTAGAGCAGGGTCCCTTAGCCGAGCAGTACTTC
>TRBV7-9|-|TRBD1|TRBJ2-1
CASSVLSRDRGRNEQFF
TGTGCCAGCAGCGTACTATCCCGGGACAGGGGGCGGAATGAGCAGTTCTTC